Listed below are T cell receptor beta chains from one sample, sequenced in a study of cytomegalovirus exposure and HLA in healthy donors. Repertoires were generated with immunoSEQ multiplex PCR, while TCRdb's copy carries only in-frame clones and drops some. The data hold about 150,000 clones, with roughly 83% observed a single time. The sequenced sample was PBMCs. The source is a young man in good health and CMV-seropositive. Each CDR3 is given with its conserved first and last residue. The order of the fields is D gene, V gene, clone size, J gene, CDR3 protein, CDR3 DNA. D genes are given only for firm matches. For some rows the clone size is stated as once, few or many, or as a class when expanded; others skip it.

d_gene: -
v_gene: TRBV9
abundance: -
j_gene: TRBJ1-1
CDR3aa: CASSLGQNTEAFF
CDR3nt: TGTGCCAGCAGCCTGGGACAGAACACTGAAGCTTTCTTT

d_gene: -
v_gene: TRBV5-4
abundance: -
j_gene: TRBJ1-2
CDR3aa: CASSLDSLPYTF
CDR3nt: TGTGCCAGCAGCTTGGACAGCCTTCCCTACACCTTC

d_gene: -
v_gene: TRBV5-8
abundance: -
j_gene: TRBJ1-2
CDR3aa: CASSLSRGLDGYTF
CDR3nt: TGTGCCAGCAGCTTGTCCCGGGGATTGGATGGCTACACCTTC

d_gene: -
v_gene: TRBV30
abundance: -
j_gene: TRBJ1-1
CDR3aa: CAWSVSGFEAFF
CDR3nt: TGTGCCTGGAGTGTGTCAGGTTTTGAAGCTTTCTTT

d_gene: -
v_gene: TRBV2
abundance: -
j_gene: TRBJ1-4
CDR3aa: CASSVRGTQNNEKLFF
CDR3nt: TGTGCCAGCAGTGTAAGGGGGACACAGAATAATGAAAAACTGTTTTTT

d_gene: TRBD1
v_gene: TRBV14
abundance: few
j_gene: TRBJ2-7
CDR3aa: CASSQDRGGRYEQYF
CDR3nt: TGTGCCAGCAGCCAAGATAGAGGGGGCCGCTACGAGCAGTACTTC

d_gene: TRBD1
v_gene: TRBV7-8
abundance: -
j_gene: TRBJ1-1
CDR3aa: CASSPSGGGQANTEAFF
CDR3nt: TGTGCCAGCAGCCCCAGCGGCGGGGGACAGGCCAACACTGAAGCTTTCTTT

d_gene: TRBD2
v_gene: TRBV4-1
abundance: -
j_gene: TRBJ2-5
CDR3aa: CASSQRTSGQETQYF
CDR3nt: TGCGCCAGCAGCCAACGGACTAGCGGACAAGAGACCCAGTACTTC

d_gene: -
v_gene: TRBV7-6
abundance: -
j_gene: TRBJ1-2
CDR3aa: CASSPGQTANYGYTF
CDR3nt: TGTGCCAGCAGTCCGGGCCAGACAGCTAACTATGGCTACACCTTC

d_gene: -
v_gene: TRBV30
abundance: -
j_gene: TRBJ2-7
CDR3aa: CAWSNGYEQYF
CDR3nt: TGTGCCTGGAGTAACGGCTACGAGCAGTACTTC

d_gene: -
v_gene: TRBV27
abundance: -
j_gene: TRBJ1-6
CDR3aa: CASSPPLGRGNNSPLHF
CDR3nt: TGTGCCAGCAGCCCACCCCTAGGTAGAGGCAATAATTCACCCCTCCACTTT

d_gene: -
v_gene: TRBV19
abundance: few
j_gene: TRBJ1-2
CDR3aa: CASSPDRGGSYGYTF
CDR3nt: TGTGCCAGTAGCCCCGACCGGGGGGGGAGCTATGGCTACACCTTC

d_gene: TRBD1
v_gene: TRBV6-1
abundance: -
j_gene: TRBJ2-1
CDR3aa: CASSEAGTGINEQFF
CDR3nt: TGTGCCAGCAGTGAAGCCGGGACAGGGATTAATGAGCAGTTCTTC

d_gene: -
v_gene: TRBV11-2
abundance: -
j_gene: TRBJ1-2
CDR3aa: CASSLRGEGPHYGYTF
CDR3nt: TGTGCCAGCAGCTTACGGGGGGAGGGGCCCCACTATGGCTACACCTTC

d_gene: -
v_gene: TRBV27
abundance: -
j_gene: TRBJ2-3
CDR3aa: CATRTPGLDTDTQYF
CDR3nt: TGTGCCACCCGCACTCCGGGACTCGACACAGATACGCAGTATTTT

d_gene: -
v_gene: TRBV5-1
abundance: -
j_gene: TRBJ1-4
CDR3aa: CASSLERGATNEKLFF
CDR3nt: TGCGCCAGCAGCTTGGAAAGGGGCGCAACTAATGAAAAACTGTTTTTT

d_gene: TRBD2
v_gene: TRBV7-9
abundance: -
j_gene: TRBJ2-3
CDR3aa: CASSPTSGSTDTQYF
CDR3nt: TGTGCCAGCAGCCCGACTAGCGGGTCCACAGATACGCAGTATTTT

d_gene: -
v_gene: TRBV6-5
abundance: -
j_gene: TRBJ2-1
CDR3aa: CASSPSGMEQFF
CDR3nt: TGTGCCAGCAGTCCCTCGGGGATGGAGCAGTTCTTC

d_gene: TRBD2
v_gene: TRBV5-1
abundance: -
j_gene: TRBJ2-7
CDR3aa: CASSVSGSIYEQYF
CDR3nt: TGCGCCAGCAGCGTTAGCGGGAGTATATACGAGCAGTACTTC

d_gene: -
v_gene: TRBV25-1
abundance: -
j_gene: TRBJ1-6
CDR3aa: CASSLRSSYNSPLHF
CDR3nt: TGTGCCAGCAGCCTCCGGAGCTCCTATAATTCACCCCTCCACTTT

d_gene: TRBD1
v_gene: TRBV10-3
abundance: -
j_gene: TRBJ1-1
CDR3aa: CAIRLQGRAEAFF
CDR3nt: TGTGCCATCAGACTACAGGGGCGGGCTGAAGCTTTCTTT

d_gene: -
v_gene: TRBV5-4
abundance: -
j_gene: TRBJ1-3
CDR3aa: CASSTGDGNTIYF
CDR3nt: TGTGCCAGCAGCACGGGAGATGGAAACACCATATATTTT

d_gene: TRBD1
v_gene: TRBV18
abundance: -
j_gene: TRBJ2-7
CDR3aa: CASSPGTAYEQYF
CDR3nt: TGTGCCAGCTCACCCGGGACAGCCTACGAGCAGTACTTC

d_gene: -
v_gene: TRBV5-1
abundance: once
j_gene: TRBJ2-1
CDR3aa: CASSLGQANYNEQFF
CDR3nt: TGCGCCAGCAGCTTGGGACAGGCAAACTACAATGAGCAGTTCTTC

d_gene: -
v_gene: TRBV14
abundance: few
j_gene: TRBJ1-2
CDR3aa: CASSRDIIGGYTF
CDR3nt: TGTGCCAGCAGCCGGGACATAATTGGAGGCTACACCTTC

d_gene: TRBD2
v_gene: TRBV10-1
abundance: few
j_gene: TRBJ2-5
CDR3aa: CASGGGRGETQYF
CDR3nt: TGCGCCAGCGGCGGCGGGAGGGGAGAGACCCAGTACTTC

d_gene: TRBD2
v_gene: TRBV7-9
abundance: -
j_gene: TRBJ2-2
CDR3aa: CASSFGGGVNTGELFF
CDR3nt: TGTGCCAGCAGCTTCGGCGGGGGGGTTAACACCGGGGAGCTGTTTTTT

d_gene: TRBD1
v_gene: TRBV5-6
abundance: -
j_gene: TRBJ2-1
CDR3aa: CASTPDRDTYNEQFF
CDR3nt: TGTGCCAGCACCCCGGACAGGGATACCTACAATGAGCAGTTCTTC

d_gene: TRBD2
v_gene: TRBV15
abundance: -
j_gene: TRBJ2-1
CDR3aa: CAIQGLAGGPPSNEQFF
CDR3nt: TGTGCCATCCAGGGACTAGCGGGAGGGCCCCCCTCCAATGAGCAGTTCTTC

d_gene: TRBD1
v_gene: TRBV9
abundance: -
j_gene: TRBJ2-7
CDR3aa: CASSQTGTIGEQYF
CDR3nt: TGTGCCAGCAGCCAGACAGGGACGATTGGCGAGCAGTACTTC

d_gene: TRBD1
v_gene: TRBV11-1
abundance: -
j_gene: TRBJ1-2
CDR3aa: CASSRQTGKEGHTF
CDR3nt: TGTGCCAGCAGCCGCCAGACAGGGAAGGAAGGGCACACCTTC

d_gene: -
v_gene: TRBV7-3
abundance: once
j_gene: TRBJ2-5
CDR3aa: CASSSPSKKTQYF
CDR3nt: TGTGCCAGCAGCTCCCCATCCAAAAAGACCCAGTACTTC

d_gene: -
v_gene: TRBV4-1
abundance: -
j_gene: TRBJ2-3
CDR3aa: CASSQGSRGNGGDTQYF
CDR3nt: TGCGCCAGCAGCCAAGGGAGTCGGGGGAACGGAGGAGATACGCAGTATTTT

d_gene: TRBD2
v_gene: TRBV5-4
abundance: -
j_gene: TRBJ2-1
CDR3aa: CASSLAGGGQYEQFF
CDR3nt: TGTGCCAGCAGCTTGGCCGGGGGGGGTCAGTATGAGCAGTTCTTC

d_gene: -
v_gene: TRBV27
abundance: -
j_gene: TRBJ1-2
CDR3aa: CASSFRGGHGYTF
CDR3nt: TGTGCCAGCAGTTTTAGGGGAGGTCATGGCTACACCTTC

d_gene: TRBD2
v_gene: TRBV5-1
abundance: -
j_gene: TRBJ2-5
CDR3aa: CASSLAWVAGGKQTQYF
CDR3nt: TGCGCCAGCAGCTTGGCCTGGGTAGCGGGTGGTAAGCAGACCCAGTACTTC

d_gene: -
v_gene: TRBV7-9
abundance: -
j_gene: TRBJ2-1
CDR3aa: CASSLDATQQFF
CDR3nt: TGTGCCAGCAGCTTAGACGCTACTCAACAGTTCTTC